Described below is a single TCR beta chain sequence and its context. Germline V lookup: CDR1 MNHEY, CDR2 SVGAGI. The CDR3 runs 13 residues. V lost 4 bases and J lost 5, with 11 bases in between. The sample originates from a study of blood T cell repertoires in COVID-19. Study details: Samples of COVID-19 (acute and convalescent) were obtained from the United States, Italy and Spain. The cDNA or gDNA used as material had been derived from T cells, B-cell-depleted T cells, or PBMCs.

Original processing methods: Amplification from reference gene primers served as the basis for estimated nucleated cell counts. The protocol was immunoSEQ multiplex PCR, while the TCRdb copy is restricted to in-frame clones and leaves out a portion. V and J calls and clone size are those listed in that table; D and trimming were worked out from the DNA. The sample holds about 98,000 clones; over 70% are singletons and the top ten take approximately 4%. The sequence was obtained from a man in his 60s with acute or convalescent COVID-19. This chain uses TRBV6-5 with TRBJ1-1, with a weak D call TRBD1 (5 bases). Source material: peripheral blood. CDR3 nucleotides: TGTGCCAGCAGTTTTGGCAGGGAAACTGAAGCTTTCTTT. It encodes CASSFGRETEAFF.